Listed here are 21 T cell receptor beta chains from one sample, sequenced in a study of blood T cells in healthy people across ages. A second PCR of about 7 to 11 cycles used a sample-barcoded 5' primer and a J-beta primer mix. TCRdb fed the 5' RACE reads into MiXCR, producing one record per CDR3 protein. The data contain 540,000 or so distinct CDR3 sequences, 45% to 55% of them singletons. The sample was blood. The receptors were sampled from a man older than 75 in good health.

The rearrangement uses TRBV20-1 and TRBJ2-3; a possible D gene is TRBD1 (6 bases). V was clipped by 5 bases and J by 5 bases, with 8 bases between them. CDR3 size: 11 residues. Germline CDR1 reads DFQATT; CDR2 reads SNEGSKA (reference sequence). The CDR3 DNA sequence: TGCAGTGCTTCGGACAGAGATACGCAGTATTTT. Protein product: CSASDRDTQYF.

This clonotype has more than one count but fewer than ten. The chain couples TRBV12-3 or TRBV12-4 to TRBJ2-3, with 10 bases matching TRBD2. This CDR3 is 16 amino acids long. Trimming took 4 bases from V and 5 from J; bases not matched to a gene: 9. The CDR3 DNA is TGTGCCAGCAGTTCGGCTAGCGGGGGCGAGGAAGATACGCAGTATTTT. It translates to CASSSASGGEEDTQYF.

V usage is TRBV29-1 and J usage is TRBJ2-5; D unclear. V dropped 7 bases and J dropped 5 bases, with 14 bases sitting between them. Germline V gene sequence: CDR1 SQVTM, CDR2 ANQGSEA. The CDR3 runs to 12 residues. DNA of the CDR3: TGCAGCGCCAAGGGCAGTTCCGAGACCCAGTACTTC. Amino acids: CSAKGSSETQYF.

The chain carries TRBV4-3 and TRBJ1-2; D is unresolved. V lost 2 bases and J 6 bases, leaving 13 bases between the germline ends. CDR3 length equals 14 residues. CDR1 LGHNA and CDR2 YSLEER come from the germline V gene. In DNA, the CDR3 is TGCGCCAGCAGCCAAACGCATCGGGGTCATGGCTACACCTTC. Translated: CASSQTHRGHGYTF.

This clonotype was seen at least ten times. The chain employs TRBV6-6 and TRBJ1-2, with unresolved D. The CDR3 runs to 17 residues. V was shortened by 2 bases and J by 4 bases, with 20 bases between the two germline ends. Germline CDR1 MNHNY, CDR2 SVGAGI (reference sequence). CDR3 DNA: TGTGCCAGCAGTTACGGAGCCCCAGCAGGCGGGAGCTATGGCTACACCTTC. Its protein is CASSYGAPAGGSYGYTF.

V gene TRBV11-1 combines with J gene TRBJ1-5, with 10 nucleotides matching TRBD1. Germline CDR1 is SGHAT and CDR2 is FQDESV (reference sequence). The V segment lost 1 base and the J segment 4 bases; nucleotides outside the gene matches: 7. The CDR3 has 17 amino acids. CDR3 loop: CASSLGGTGEANQPQHF. Written as DNA, the CDR3 is TGTGCCAGCAGCTTAGGGGGGACAGGGGAGGCGAATCAGCCCCAGCATTTT.

Many counts were recorded for this clonotype. CDR3 in amino acids: CASRWAGTPNYEQYF. The CDR3 DNA reads TGTGCCAGCAGGTGGGCCGGGACACCAAACTACGAGCAGTACTTC. V is TRBV6-6 and J is TRBJ2-7; D perhaps matches TRBD1 (6 bases). Germline V gene sequence: CDR1 MNHNY, CDR2 SVGAGI (reference sequence). Trimming removed 6 bases at V and 3 bases at J, with 18 bases between. CDR3 size: 15 residues.

The chain is built from TRBV20-1 and TRBJ2-4, with a weak D call TRBD1 (6 bases). V was pared by 7 bases and J by 11 bases, with 12 bases between. The germline gives CDR1 DFQATT, CDR2 SNEGSKA (reference sequence). The CDR3 runs 10 residues. CDR3 nucleotides: TGCAGTGTTGGACAGTTTTTTCAGTACTTC. It yields the protein CSVGQFFQYF.

The genes are TRBV12-3 or TRBV12-4 and TRBJ1-6; D is ambiguous. V dropped 6 bases and J dropped 7 bases, with 13 bases sitting between them. CDR3 length equals 14 residues. The CDR3 spells CASREDGYNSPLHF. In DNA, the CDR3 is TGTGCCAGCAGGGAAGACGGATACAATTCACCCCTCCACTTT.

This clonotype was counted only a few times. The gene calls are TRBV20-1 and TRBJ2-7; TRBD2 might be the D (5 bases). Germline CDR1 is DFQATT and CDR2 is SNEGSKA (reference sequence). Trimming left V 4 bases short and J 0 bases short, with 16 bases between. CDR3 length equals 15 residues. The CDR3 region has the DNA TGCAGTGCTACTTCCTATATAGCGAGCTCCTACGAGCAGTACTTC. Amino acids: CSATSYIASSYEQYF.

This clonotype was detected once. Relative to the germline gene, one junction end is altered; a read error may explain this. V usage is TRBV3-1 and J usage is TRBJ2-1; D unresolved. The length of the CDR3 is 14 residues. Germline V gene lookup returns CDR1 LGHDT and CDR2 YNNKEL (reference sequence). In DNA, the CDR3 is TGTGCCGGCAGCCAAGTAGGCATGGATAATGGGCAGTTCTTC. It specifies CAGSQVGMDNGQFF.

The rearrangement joins TRBV5-1 to TRBJ2-3, with TRBD2 identical over 11 bases. The CDR3 totals 16 residues. With V trimmed by 3 bases and J by 1 base, 4 bases remained unmatched. The germline V gene has CDR1 SGHRS and CDR2 YFSETQ. The CDR3 nucleotides read TGCGCCAGCAGCTATAGCGGGAGGGCGCGCACAGATACGCAGTATTTT. Its protein is CASSYSGRARTDTQYF.

This clonotype was counted a single time. V usage is TRBV7-2 and J usage is TRBJ2-1; D tentatively reads TRBD1 or TRBD2 (6 bases each). CDR3 length: 15 residues. Germline CDR1 reads SGHTA; CDR2 reads FQGNSA. Trimming left V 1 base short and J 3 bases short, with 10 bases between. The CDR3 coding sequence is TGTGCCAGCAGCTTAGGGGGGGCCTACTACAATGAGCAGTTCTTC. Protein sequence: CASSLGGAYYNEQFF.

This rearrangement joins TRBV20-1 to TRBJ2-1; D not certain. The length of the CDR3 is 11 residues. Germline CDR1 DFQATT, CDR2 SNEGSKA (reference sequence). Trimming took 6 bases from V and 1 from J, leaving 4 bases between them. The CDR3 here is CSAQSYNEQFF. DNA for the CDR3: TGCAGTGCGCAGTCCTACAATGAGCAGTTCTTC.

In its sample, this clonotype was seen once. The gene calls are TRBV7-2 and TRBJ2-1, with no clear D. The J call may be in error: the DNA end matches TRBJ2-7 better. The germline V gene has CDR1 SGHTA and CDR2 FQGNSA. The CDR3 totals 15 residues. This CDR3 is CASIMDRYSYNEQYF. The DNA of the CDR3 is TGTGCCAGCATCATGGACCGATACTCCTACAATGAGCAGTACTTC.

V gene TRBV12-3 or TRBV12-4 combines with J gene TRBJ1-2; D may be TRBD1 (6 bases). V lost 7 bases and J 6 bases, leaving 21 bases between the germline ends. CDR3 length: 15 amino acids. CDR3 region: CASTTSDRRNHGYTF. The DNA for the CDR3 is TGTGCCAGCACTACTTCAGACAGGAGGAATCATGGCTACACCTTC.

This clonotype was observed a few times. The chain employs TRBV9 and TRBJ2-1, with D tentatively TRBD2 (6 bases). The germline V and J ends were trimmed by 6 bases and 4 bases, with 17 bases remaining between them. The CDR3 spans 15 residues. The V gene's germline CDR1 is SGDLS and CDR2 YYNGEE. The CDR3: CASTTGAGRYNEQFF. The DNA for the CDR3 is TGTGCCAGCACCACGGGAGCTGGCCGATACAATGAGCAGTTCTTC. Based on the CDR3 plus reference TRBV9 and TRBJ2-1, the full variable domain is DSGVTQTPKHLITATGQRVTLRCSPRSGDLSVYWYQQSLDQGLQFLIQYYNGEERAKGNILERFSAQQFPDLHSELNLSSLELGDSALYFCASTTGAGRYNEQFFGPGTRLTVL.

The chain employs TRBV20-1 and TRBJ2-5; D gene uncertain. CDR1 and CDR2 (germline): DFQATT, SNEGSKA (reference sequence). Trimming removed 5 bases from V and 5 bases from J, with 21 bases in between. This CDR3 spans 15 amino acids. CDR3 in amino acids: CSAPDLVGDGETQYF. CDR3 nucleotides: TGCAGTGCTCCTGACCTGGTCGGAGATGGCGAGACCCAGTACTTC.

This clonotype was seen a few times. V is TRBV4-3 and J is TRBJ1-5; D remains unclear. Germline V CDR1 and CDR2: LGHNA, YSLEER. Trimming took off 0 bases at V and 0 bases at J, with 9 bases between the two ends. The CDR3 has 16 amino acids. CDR3 nucleotides: TGCGCCAGCAGCCAAGAGGCATCCCGTAGCAATCAGCCCCAGCATTTT. Translation: CASSQEASRSNQPQHF.

This clonotype has only a few counts. The V and J genes are TRBV7-2 and TRBJ2-6; TRBD2 might be the D (5 bases). Germline CDR1 and CDR2: SGHTA and FQGNSA. Trimming left V 5 bases short and J 0 bases short, with 8 bases between. The CDR3 consists of 15 residues. CDR3 loop: CASSTRGSGANVLTF. CDR3 coding DNA: TGTGCCAGCAGCACCCGGGGCTCTGGGGCCAACGTCCTGACTTTC. Filled out from reference TRBV7-2 and TRBJ2-6, the complete variable domain reads GAGVSQSPSNKVTEKGKDVELRCDPISGHTALYWYRQSLGQGLEFLIYFQGNSAPDKSGLPSDRFSAERTGGSVSTLTIQRTQQEDSAVYLCASSTRGSGANVLTFGAGSRLTVL.

The sample holds a few counts of this clonotype. The rearrangement joins TRBV12-3 or TRBV12-4 to TRBJ2-7, with 10 bases matching TRBD1. The J call may not be correct, given that the DNA end is closer to TRBJ2-4. The CDR3 runs 17 residues. In DNA form, the CDR3 reads TGTGCCAGCAGTCCCGGACAGGGGGTCGAGGGGTTGTACATTCAGTACTTC. This gives the protein CASSPGQGVEGLYIQYF.